A single sample gave rise to the 8 T cell receptor beta chains below, sequenced in a study of CD8 T cells in ankylosing spondylitis. TCRdb called the 5' RACE reads again in MiXCR, with one record for every CDR3 protein. The sample holds around 17,000 distinct CDR3 sequences, roughly 8% seen once. The specimen was blood. Source of these receptors: a male donor with ankylosing spondylitis or in good health (not recorded which).

This clonotype was seen more than once but under ten times. V is TRBV7-2 and J is TRBJ1-5, with D tentatively TRBD1 (5 bases). The V end was cut by 1 base, the J end by 5 bases, with 15 bases between. Germline CDR1 is SGHTA and CDR2 is FQGNSA. The CDR3 extends over 16 amino acids. The CDR3 DNA reads TGTGCCAGCAGCTTAGAAGGCAGGGATGAGTATCAGCCCCAGCATTTT. Protein: CASSLEGRDEYQPQHF.

This clonotype has a handful of counts. This chain links TRBV20-1 with TRBJ2-2; possibly TRBD2 for D (5 bases). The CDR3 sequence is 14 residues long. Per the germline V gene, CDR1 is DFQATT and CDR2 is SNEGSKA (reference sequence). Trimming shortened V by 5 bases and J by 4 bases, and 14 bases separated the two germline ends. DNA of the CDR3: TGCAGTGCTGGGAAACTAGGCGGCACCGGGGAGCTGTTTTTT. The encoded protein is CSAGKLGGTGELFF.

V and J are TRBV27 and TRBJ1-4; D gene unclear. Germline CDR1 reads MNHEY; CDR2 reads SMNVEV (reference sequence). The CDR3 covers 14 residues. Between the trimmed V and J ends, which lost 6 bases and 3 bases, there was a span of 11 bases. CDR3 in amino acids: CASSPLLANEKLFF. Written as DNA, the CDR3 is TGTGCCAGCAGCCCTCTATTGGCTAATGAAAAACTGTTTTTT.

This clonotype was found many times. CDR3 sequence (DNA): TGTGCCAGCAGTGGGGAGCCAGGGGGCTCGGACGAGCAGTACTTC. Encoded protein: CASSGEPGGSDEQYF. The V gene is TRBV6-1, the J gene TRBJ2-7; 8 nucleotides match TRBD1. V lost 4 bases and J lost 5; bases outside the gene matches: 10. The CDR3 extends over 15 amino acids. The germline gives CDR1 MNHNS, CDR2 SASEGT.

This clonotype is medium-sized in the sample. The rearrangement uses TRBV29-1 and TRBJ1-3; D perhaps matches TRBD1 (5 bases). The CDR3 sequence is 14 residues long. Germline assignment: CDR1 SQVTM and CDR2 ANQGSEA. Trimming left V 6 bases short and J 4 bases short, with 16 bases between. In nucleotides, the CDR3 is TGCAGCGTCCGCGGTGGGACCAGGGGAAACACCATATATTTT. Protein sequence: CSVRGGTRGNTIYF.

The chain uses TRBV5-4 and TRBJ1-6; D uncertain. Germline assignment: CDR1 SGHNT and CDR2 YYREEE (reference sequence). Trimming cost V 3 bases and J 5 bases, with 9 bases left between them. The CDR3 is 14 residues long. The CDR3 sequence is CASSSGSDNSPLHF. The CDR3 nucleotides are TGTGCCAGCAGCTCCGGATCTGATAATTCACCCCTCCACTTT.

This chain connects TRBV29-1 to TRBJ2-5; TRBD1 agrees at 7 bases. Germline assignment: CDR1 SQVTM and CDR2 ANQGSEA. Unmatched junction bases numbered 12, after V lost 5 bases and J lost 3 bases. The CDR3 contains 15 residues. The CDR3 reads CSVPRGLIGKETQYF. The CDR3 DNA sequence: TGCAGCGTTCCAAGGGGGCTTATAGGAAAAGAGACCCAGTACTTC.

The chain carries TRBV28 and TRBJ1-2; D is uncertain. Germline CDR1 reads MDHEN; CDR2 reads SYDVKM. This CDR3 has 15 amino acids. V lost 5 bases and J 5 bases, leaving 18 bases between the germline ends. CDR3 region: CASSNPYLLRYGYTF. Here the CDR3 DNA reads TGTGCCAGCAGTAACCCCTACCTATTGAGATATGGCTACACCTTC.